This TCR beta chain emerged from a study of molecular identifiers for immune sequencing clone quantification. Study-wide findings and caveats: In naive cells, under 1% of molecules belonged to clones above 20 RNA copies, against over 98% in effector cells.

TCRdb processed the PCR reads anew with MiXCR; each CDR3 protein has one entry. The top ten hold approximately 0.8% of the sample, which has around 480,000 distinct CDR3 sequences, about 22% seen once. Concerning this clonotype: Its specificity is not known.

The sample comprised naive CD8+ T cells from blood, with Jurkat cell RNA spiked in. The subset here: FACS-sorted CD8+CD4-CCR7+CD45RA+ naive T cells. This TCR derives from a human donor in good health. Some libraries in this study had Jurkat cell RNA spiked in.

CDR3 sequence reads: CASSYGQDISYEQYF. The CDR3 DNA reads TGCGCCAGCAGCTACGGACAGGATATATCCTACGAGCAGTACTTC. The chain couples TRBV5-1 to TRBJ2-7, with TRBD1 identical over 7 bases. Looked up from germline, CDR1 is SGHRS and CDR2 is YFSETQ. The CDR3 length is 15 residues. V dropped 3 bases and J dropped 1; count of bases not matched to a gene: 7.